This T cell receptor (beta chain) was identified during a study of a mutant IDH1 vaccine in newly diagnosed glioma. Background on the study: Patients got their first vaccination 4-6 weeks after radiotherapy alone, or with temozolomide cycles.

This clone is a singleton in its sample. Its antigen is still unknown. Libraries were prepared by immunoSEQ multiplex PCR; TCRdb keeps only in-frame clonotypes and omits some of them. This sample has about 68,000 clones, with 84% found just once. Documented time point: week 35, safety follow-up. The content of each vaccine dose was 300 ug of mutant IDH1 20-mer peptide, and topical imiquimod accompanied it. V lost 3 bases to trimming and J lost 3 bases; unmatched junction nucleotides: 11. The CDR3 length is 16 residues. In germline, CDR1 is SGHTS, CDR2 YDEGEE. The sequencing here drew on PBMCs, taken from a glioma patient whose treatment included an IDH1 peptide vaccine. The chain recombines TRBV5-8 with TRBJ2-7; 8 nucleotides align to TRBD1. The receptor was isolated from a man younger than 35 with glioma. This chain's CDR3 is CASSWGVGQGIYEQYF. CDR3 DNA: TGTGCCAGCAGCTGGGGAGTCGGACAGGGTATCTACGAGCAGTACTTC.